This passage covers 5 T cell receptor beta chains from one sample sequenced in a study of blood T cell repertoires in COVID-19. Produced via immunoSEQ multiplex PCR; TCRdb's table is partial and in-frame only. The table lists some 240,000 clones, 80% to 90% of them singletons. Specimen: PBMCs or T cells enriched from blood (not recorded which). These TCRs come from a man aged 30 to 45 with acute COVID-19.

This rearrangement joins TRBV9 to TRBJ1-6, with D perhaps matching TRBD1 (6 bases). Trimming removed 3 bases at V and 5 bases at J, with 9 bases between. The CDR3 runs to 14 residues. Looked up from germline, CDR1 is SGDLS and CDR2 is YYNGEE. The CDR3 bases are TGTGCCAGCAGCGCTACAGGGCATAATTCACCCCTCCACTTT. Residues: CASSATGHNSPLHF.

This chain links TRBV19 with TRBJ2-3, with D hard to call. Germline V CDR1 and CDR2: LNHDA, SQIVND (reference sequence). The CDR3 covers 15 residues. Trimming removed 9 bases at V and 2 bases at J, with 18 bases between. The CDR3 DNA is TGTGCCAGCACCCCGGCGGCTTCTTACACAGATACGCAGTATTTT. Translation gives CASTPAASYTDTQYF.

The rearrangement joins TRBV7-9 to TRBJ2-7, with D perhaps matching TRBD2 (6 bases). From germline, CDR1 is SEHNR and CDR2 FQNEAQ (reference sequence). CDR3 size: 13 residues. The germline V and J ends were trimmed by 3 bases and 4 bases, with 10 bases remaining between them. The CDR3 loop is CASSFVGGYEQYV. The CDR3 DNA reads as TGTGCCAGCAGCTTCGTTGGGGGGTACGAGCAGTACGTC.

V and J are TRBV7-9 and TRBJ2-2, with 9 positions matching TRBD2. Germline-derived CDR1 and CDR2 are SEHNR and FQNEAQ (reference sequence). The CDR3 loop spans 15 amino acids. After removal of 5 bases from V and 6 bases from J, the junction contained 7 bases not matched to a gene. The CDR3 is CASSLGTSRAGELFF. CDR3 nucleotides: TGTGCCAGCAGCCTCGGGACTAGCCGCGCCGGGGAGCTGTTTTTT. Variable domain in full (rest from reference TRBV7-9 and TRBJ2-2): DTGVSQNPRHKITKRGQNVTFRCDPISEHNRLYWYRQTLGQGPEFLTYFQNEAQLEKSRLLSDRFSAERPKGSFSTLEIQRTEQGDSAMYLCASSLGTSRAGELFFGEGSRLTVL.

The chain joins TRBV13 to TRBJ1-2, with D possibly being TRBD1 (6 bases). Deletions cut 0 bases from V and 6 bases from J, with 11 bases between. Germline-derived CDR1 and CDR2 are PRHDT and FYEKMQ (reference sequence). CDR3 length: 14 amino acids. CDR3 amino acids: CASSLGDSVNGYTF. The CDR3 DNA reads TGTGCCAGCAGCTTAGGGGACAGTGTTAATGGCTACACCTTC.